This entry is about one TCR beta chain. The antigen remains undetermined. Each CDR3 protein is one row after TCRdb ran MiXCR on the 5' RACE reads. The profile shows fewer than 150,000 distinct CDR3 sequences, over 15% of them singletons. The record originates from a study of T-cell memory formation after mild COVID-19. Study as a whole: TCR clusters were mostly donor specific.

Regarding the study as a whole: The finding that pre-infection memory included some responding clones suggested that cross-reactive memory joined.

This sequence originates from a man aged 18 to 29 who had mild COVID-19 (a few samples of this study predate the infection). Cell type and time point are not known. The specimen sequenced was PBMCs or a T cell subset sorted from them (not recorded which).

The DNA of the CDR3 is TGCGCCAGCAGCCAAGAGGGATTGGTCAACACTGAAGCTTTCTTT. This gives the protein CASSQEGLVNTEAFF. This chain uses TRBV4-3 with TRBJ1-1; D remains unclear. Looked up from germline, CDR1 is LGHNA and CDR2 is YSLEER. The CDR3 runs 15 residues. V lost 0 bases and J 2 bases, leaving 10 bases between the germline ends.